One sample yielded the 26 T cell receptor beta chains listed below, sequenced in a study of immune evolution from preneoplasia to lung adenocarcinoma. This table comes from immunoSEQ multiplex PCR, and its TCRdb copy is limited to in-frame clones, with some not included. The sample carries more than 10,000 clones, roughly 70% recorded once. Sequencing was carried out using FFPE normal lung tissue adjacent to the tumor. These receptors were taken from a person between 60 and 69 years old with lung adenocarcinoma. Some clones in this sample may be carry-over from other donors' samples.

The rearrangement uses TRBV4-1 and TRBJ1-2, with D possibly being TRBD1 (6 bases). V gave up 1 base and J gave up 6 bases, with 15 bases separating them. In germline, CDR1 is MGHRA, CDR2 YSYEKL. The CDR3 covers 15 residues. This CDR3 is CASSQGGNRVDGYTF. CDR3 sequence (DNA): TGCGCCAGCAGCCAAGGCGGGAACAGGGTCGATGGCTACACCTTC.

V and J are TRBV5-1 and TRBJ2-2; TRBD1 agrees at 7 bases. CDR3 length: 16 residues. The ends lost 0 bases at V and 2 bases at J; junction bases unmatched: 4. Germline V gene lookup returns CDR1 SGHRS and CDR2 YFSETQ. The CDR3 DNA follows: TGCGCCAGCAGCTTGGTAGGACAGGCCAACACCGGGGAGCTGTTTTTT. This translates into CASSLVGQANTGELFF.

In DNA form, the CDR3 reads TGTGCCAGCAGCCTTAGCACAGCAGATACGCAGTATTTT. Translating gives CASSLSTADTQYF. This rearrangement joins TRBV7-9 to TRBJ2-3; D is uncertain. This CDR3 comprises 13 residues. The germline CDR1 and CDR2 sequences are SEHNR and FQNEAQ (reference sequence). With 5 bases removed from V and 4 bases from J, the gap between germline ends came to 10 bases.

The genes are TRBV18 and TRBJ2-5; D call uncertain. This CDR3 is built from 15 residues. Germline V CDR1 and CDR2: KGHSH, LQKENI. Between the trimmed V and J ends, which lost 0 bases and 5 bases, there was a span of 13 bases. Written as DNA, the CDR3 is TGTGCCAGCTCACCACCGTATCCGGGTACGGAGACCCAGTACTTC. Translation: CASSPPYPGTETQYF.

This chain connects TRBV28 to TRBJ1-2; no reliable D call. CDR1 MDHEN and CDR2 SYDVKM come from the germline V gene. V was clipped by 7 bases and J by 4 bases, with 13 bases between them. This CDR3 comprises 13 residues. The CDR3 is CASTGPTFYGYTF. Written as DNA, the CDR3 is TGTGCCAGCACCGGTCCCACATTCTATGGCTACACCTTC.

This clone was observed a handful of times. The V and J genes are TRBV19 and TRBJ1-2, with D unresolved. Germline V gives CDR1 LNHDA, CDR2 SQIVND (reference sequence). V lost 10 bases, J lost 8 bases, and 20 bases lay in between. The CDR3 extends over 13 amino acids. The chain's CDR3 is CATQNSLRRGYTF. CDR3 nucleotides: TGTGCCACCCAGAACAGCCTCAGGCGGGGCTACACCTTC.

The chain couples TRBV20-1 to TRBJ2-5, with no clear D. The CDR3 spans 11 residues. Trimming took 5 bases from V and 4 from J, leaving 8 bases between them. CDR1 is DFQATT and CDR2 is SNEGSKA in the germline V gene (reference sequence). CDR3 sequence (DNA): TGCAGTGCTCGCCTCGCAGAGACCCAGTACTTC. Translating it yields CSARLAETQYF.

The chain uses TRBV11-2 and TRBJ2-1; 7 positions match TRBD2. Germline CDR1 and CDR2: SGHAT and FQNNGV. The CDR3 is 15 residues long. Trimming at V came to 2 bases and at J to 3 bases, leaving 4 bases not matched to a gene. CDR3 sequence reads: CASSLSGKYYNEQFF. The DNA of the CDR3 is TGTGCCAGCAGCTTAAGCGGGAAATACTACAATGAGCAGTTCTTC.

The rearrangement links TRBV28 to TRBJ2-6; 12 positions agree with TRBD2. With 9 bases clipped from V and 1 base from J, the junction kept 13 bases outside the gene matches. Germline-derived CDR1 and CDR2 are MDHEN and SYDVKM. CDR3 size: 19 residues. For the CDR3, the DNA is TGTGCCAGTTACACTGGACTAGCGGGAATTGATTCTGGGGCCAACGTCCTGACTTTC. As protein: CASYTGLAGIDSGANVLTF. Based on the CDR3 plus reference TRBV28 and TRBJ2-6, the full variable domain is DVKVTQSSRYLVKRTGEKVFLECVQDMDHENMFWYRQDPGLGLRLIYFSYDVKMKEKGDIPEGYSVSREKKERFSLILESASTNQTSMYLCASYTGLAGIDSGANVLTFGAGSRLTVL.

The chain carries TRBV5-1 and TRBJ1-4; no clear D. Deletions cut 0 bases from V and 8 bases from J, with 8 bases between. CDR1 is SGHRS and CDR2 is YFSETQ in the germline V gene. This CDR3 has 13 amino acids. The CDR3 nucleotides are TGCGCCAGCAGCTTGGATATTGGGGAAAAACTGTTTTTT. Translating gives CASSLDIGEKLFF.

This chain connects TRBV28 to TRBJ2-2; D is unresolved. The CDR3 covers 15 residues. V dropped 0 bases and J dropped 5 bases, with 10 bases sitting between them. Looked up from germline, CDR1 is MDHEN and CDR2 is SYDVKM. The CDR3 is CASSLWKERTGELFF. The CDR3, as DNA: TGTGCCAGCAGTTTATGGAAGGAGAGGACCGGGGAGCTGTTTTTT.

The J gene is TRBJ1-3, the V gene TRBV19; D is unclear. V shed 3 bases and J shed 0 bases, with 12 bases lying between them. Germline V gives CDR1 LNHDA, CDR2 SQIVND (reference sequence). The CDR3 extends over 16 amino acids. This CDR3 is CASSILDGRSGNTIYF. The CDR3 nucleotides read TGTGCCAGTAGTATCCTCGACGGTCGCTCTGGAAACACCATATATTTT.

The rearrangement links TRBV7-2 to TRBJ1-3, with TRBD1 identical over 9 bases. This CDR3 is 16 amino acids long. Unmatched junction bases numbered 3, after V lost 1 base and J lost 2 bases. CDR1 is SGHTA and CDR2 is FQGNSA in the germline V gene. The CDR3 loop is CASSLVQGAAGNTIYF. Here the CDR3 DNA reads TGTGCCAGCAGCTTAGTACAGGGGGCAGCTGGAAACACCATATATTTT.

The chain recombines TRBV11-3 with TRBJ1-1; 11 nucleotides align to TRBD1. Germline V CDR1 and CDR2: SGHNT, YENEEA. V was clipped by 3 bases and J by 9 bases; unmatched bases: 9. The CDR3 spans 15 residues. The CDR3 nucleotides read TGTGCCAGCAGCTTCACCGGGACAGGGGGTAACAAAGCTTTCTTT. Amino acids: CASSFTGTGGNKAFF.

This clone is judged medium-sized (0.01 to 0.1%). The J gene is TRBJ1-1, the V gene TRBV18; 7 positions agree with TRBD1. V lost 6 bases to trimming and J lost 4 bases; unmatched junction nucleotides: 5. This CDR3 is built from 13 residues. Germline V gene lookup returns CDR1 KGHSH and CDR2 LQKENI. CDR3 DNA: TGTGCCAGCTCTTCAGGGGGGGTCACTGAAGCTTTCTTT. Protein: CASSSGGVTEAFF.

V and J are TRBV29-1 and TRBJ1-2; 7 nucleotides agree with TRBD1. The CDR3 covers 13 residues. CDR1 and CDR2 from the germline V gene are SQVTM and ANQGSEA. V lost 0 bases to trimming and J lost 11 bases; unmatched junction nucleotides: 9. CDR3 DNA: TGCAGCGTTGAAGATCAGAGACAGGGCGCTTACACCTTC. Protein product: CSVEDQRQGAYTF.

This clone was recorded a few times. The chain has TRBV19 and TRBJ1-1, with unresolved D. The CDR3 totals 14 residues. The V gene's germline CDR1 is LNHDA and CDR2 SQIVND (reference sequence). V was clipped by 6 bases and J by 1 base, with 12 bases between them. DNA of the CDR3: TGTGCCAGTAGCTCCGGACCGCCGAACACTGAAGCTTTCTTT. Amino acid sequence: CASSSGPPNTEAFF. Using reference TRBV19 and TRBJ1-1 for the parts outside the CDR3, the full variable domain is DGGITQSPKYLFRKEGQNVTLSCEQNLNHDAMYWYRQDPGQGLRLIYYSQIVNDFQKGDIAEGYSVSREKKESFPLTVTSAQKNPTAFYLCASSSGPPNTEAFFGQGTRLTVV.

This chain joins TRBV30 and TRBJ1-1, with D unclear. There are 14 residues in the CDR3. Trimming cost V 0 bases and J 7 bases, with 15 bases left between them. Germline values: CDR1 GTSNPN, CDR2 SVGIG (reference sequence). CDR3 coding DNA: TGTGCCTGGAGTGTACCGGGCTCCATGCGTGAAGCTTTCTTT. Translating it yields CAWSVPGSMREAFF.

By proportion, this clone is medium-sized. The chain uses TRBV19 and TRBJ2-7; 11 positions agree with TRBD2. Trimming took 4 bases from V and 1 from J; bases not matched to a gene: 9. Germline lookup yields CDR1 LNHDA and CDR2 SQIVND (reference sequence). This CDR3 is 17 amino acids long. DNA of the CDR3: TGTGCCAGTAGTACTCGGCTAGCGGGAGGCGGGTCCTACGAGCAGTACTTC. Translated, it gives CASSTRLAGGGSYEQYF. Complete variable domain (other parts from reference TRBV19 and TRBJ2-7): DGGITQSPKYLFRKEGQNVTLSCEQNLNHDAMYWYRQDPGQGLRLIYYSQIVNDFQKGDIAEGYSVSREKKESFPLTVTSAQKNPTAFYLCASSTRLAGGGSYEQYFGPGTRLTVT.

The chain is built from TRBV11-2 and TRBJ2-1, with TRBD2 identical over 7 bases. CDR1 and CDR2 from the germline V gene are SGHAT and FQNNGV. This CDR3 comprises 18 residues. V shed 3 bases, J shed 4 bases, and the junction held 15 bases outside the gene matches. In DNA, the CDR3 is TGTGCCAGCAGCTTCACCCCGAGAGGAGCGGGGTTATACAATGAGCAGTTCTTC. Its translation is CASSFTPRGAGLYNEQFF. Full variable domain (outside the CDR3, taken from reference TRBV11-2 and TRBJ2-1): EAGVAQSPRYKIIEKRQSVAFWCNPISGHATLYWYQQILGQGPKLLIQFQNNGVVDDSQLPKDRFSAERLKGVDSTLKIQPAKLEDSAVYLCASSFTPRGAGLYNEQFFGPGTRLTVL.

V gene TRBV7-8 combines with J gene TRBJ2-1; no clear D gene. V lost 5 bases to trimming and J lost 5 bases, with 13 bases between them. The CDR3 is 14 amino acids. The V gene's germline CDR1 is SGHVS and CDR2 FQNEAQ. This CDR3 is CASSQGKGNNEQFF. The CDR3 DNA follows: TGTGCCAGCAGCCAAGGGAAGGGTAACAATGAGCAGTTCTTC.

This clone was recorded a few times. The CDR3 DNA is TGTGCTAGTGGTCCGGAGGGGGGGGTTAGCAATCAGCCCCAGCATTTT. It translates to CASGPEGGVSNQPQHF. V usage is TRBV12-5 and J usage is TRBJ1-5; D is perhaps TRBD1 (6 bases). The CDR3 consists of 16 residues. The V gene's germline CDR1 is LGHNT and CDR2 FRNRAP. Deletions cut 5 bases from V and 0 bases from J, with 14 bases between. Full variable domain (remainder filled in from reference TRBV12-5 and TRBJ1-5): DARVTQTPRHKVTEMGQEVTMRCQPILGHNTVFWYRQTMMQGLELLAYFRNRAPLDDSGMPKDRFSAEMPDATLATLKIQPSEPRDSAVYFCASGPEGGVSNQPQHFGDGTRLSIL.

This clone was seen only once. The chain is built from TRBV5-1 and TRBJ1-4, with TRBD1 identical over 7 bases. CDR1 and CDR2 (germline): SGHRS, YFSETQ. CDR3 length: 15 residues. The ends lost 1 base at V and 4 bases at J; junction bases unmatched: 4. The CDR3 here is CASSLRTGNNEKLFF. In nucleotides, the CDR3 is TGCGCCAGCAGCTTGCGGACAGGAAATAATGAAAAACTGTTTTTT.

The CDR3 DNA sequence: TGCAGTGCTAGACCTGGGGTCGAGCAGTACTTC. The encoded protein is CSARPGVEQYF. The chain couples TRBV20-1 to TRBJ2-7; D remains ambiguous. Between the trimmed V and J ends, which lost 2 bases and 6 bases, there was a span of 8 bases. This CDR3 is built from 11 residues. The V gene's germline CDR1 is DFQATT and CDR2 SNEGSKA (reference sequence).

This chain uses TRBV7-2 with TRBJ2-5; D is undetermined. V gave up 5 bases and J gave up 5 bases, with 12 bases separating them. CDR1 and CDR2 from the germline V gene are SGHTA and FQGNSA. This CDR3 has 13 residues. CDR3 in amino acids: CASSPYVVETQYF. CDR3 nucleotide sequence: TGTGCCAGCAGCCCGTACGTCGTGGAGACCCAGTACTTC.

The chain employs TRBV7-8 and TRBJ1-4; TRBD1 aligns across 7 bases. V dropped 4 bases and J dropped 8; count of bases not matched to a gene: 10. In germline, CDR1 is SGHVS, CDR2 FQNEAQ. The CDR3 has 15 amino acids. CDR3 region: CASSSKGQWGEKLFF. DNA for the CDR3: TGTGCCAGCAGCTCTAAGGGACAGTGGGGCGAAAAACTGTTTTTT.